The clone carrying this T cell receptor beta chain showed up just a few times. Its antigen is unidentified. The data were obtained in a study of spatial heterogeneity in lung cancer. General study points: In blood, ubiquitous expanded tumor TCRs appeared more at resection than follow-up.

One entry per CDR3 protein, called by TCRdb with MiXCR from the 5' RACE reads. The sample includes more than 75,000 distinct CDR3 sequences, roughly 12% of them seen just once. Documented time point: sample taken at primary tumor resection. Whole RNA was taken from tumor, nontumor lung or frozen PBMC; it was then sequenced unsorted. A total of approximately 70 untreated early-stage non-small cell lung cancer patients served as donors. This CDR3 is built from 14 residues. Trimming left V 2 bases short and J 2 bases short, with 7 bases between. The germline CDR1 and CDR2 sequences are LGHNA and YNFKEQ. This clonotype originated in a male donor with early-stage non-small cell lung cancer. The sequences come from PBMCs, collected at surgery. This chain uses TRBV4-2 with TRBJ2-1; no reliable D call. CDR3 in amino acids: CASSQLPAYNEQFF. In DNA form, the CDR3 reads TGTGCCAGCAGCCAATTGCCGGCCTACAATGAGCAGTTCTTC.